The sequence of this TCR beta chain was determined in a study of yellow fever vaccine responses in identical twins. A single record per CDR3 protein comes from TCRdb applying MiXCR to the RT-PCR reads. The sample contains 30,000 to 40,000 distinct CDR3 sequences, about three fifths of which appear only once. Study-wide results and limits: Twins showed a vaccine T cell response that reportedly seemed partly convergent, partly personalized.

In this sample, this clonotype turned up once. The antigen is undetermined. The V end was cut by 2 bases, the J end by 7 bases, with 9 bases between. CDR1 and CDR2 from the germline V gene are SGHTA and FQGNSA. The CDR3 loop spans 13 amino acids. The receptor was derived from a young woman who received the yellow fever vaccine. This sample comprised T cells from blood (PBMCs), unsorted or a sorted subset (not recorded which), obtained before or after yellow fever vaccination (not recorded which). The chain is built from TRBV7-2 and TRBJ2-1, with D perhaps TRBD2 (5 bases). CDR3 protein: CASSLPSLNEQFF. The CDR3 nucleotides read TGTGCCAGCAGCTTACCTAGCTTGAATGAGCAGTTCTTC.